A selection of T cell receptor beta chains follows, all from one sample in a study of relationships among human T cell subsets. Each CDR3 protein gets one entry after TCRdb re-called the multiplex PCR reads with MiXCR. The table has over 10,000 distinct CDR3 sequences, around 64% seen once. Sequenced sample: CD4+ Th1 cells sorted from blood. Receptors originate from a man in his forties in good health. Both conserved end residues are part of each CDR3. A D gene is named only where the DNA matches it firmly. Where a row states a size, it is once, few, many or the class of an expanded clone; other rows omit it.

length	V	J	size	D	CDR3	DNA
15	TRBV11-2	TRBJ2-7	few	-	CASSLGAGLSYEQYF	TGTGCCAGCAGCTTAGGGGCGGGCCTCTCCTACGAGCAGTACTTC
12	TRBV28	TRBJ1-3	-	-	CASSRSKGTIYF	TGTGCCAGCAGTCGCTCGAAGGGCACCATATATTTT
14	TRBV5-1	TRBJ2-3	-	-	CASSLPGVTDTQYF	TGCGCCAGCAGCTTGCCTGGGGTCACAGATACGCAGTATTTT
15	TRBV11-1	TRBJ1-6	few	TRBD1	CASSPQDRGNSPLHF	TGTGCCAGCAGCCCCCAGGACAGGGGAAATTCACCCCTCCACTTT
14	TRBV4-1	TRBJ2-7	-	TRBD1	CASRPDRGLREQYF	TGCGCCAGCAGACCAGACAGGGGGCTGAGGGAGCAGTACTTC
11	TRBV25-1	TRBJ2-5	few	-	CASKGTETQYF	TGTGCCAGCAAGGGGACGGAGACCCAGTACTTC
13	TRBV14	TRBJ2-1	few	-	CASSQMTNNEQFF	TGTGCCAGCAGCCAAATGACTAACAATGAGCAGTTCTTC
17	TRBV11-2	TRBJ2-3	-	TRBD2	CASSLVLAGGVQDTQYF	TGTGCCAGCAGCTTGGTTCTAGCGGGAGGAGTCCAAGATACGCAGTATTTT
14	TRBV20-1	TRBJ1-1	once	-	CSAREGRTSTAAFF	TGCAGTGCTAGAGAGGGTCGGACATCCACGGCGGCTTTCTTT
15	TRBV7-6	TRBJ1-3	-	-	CASSSGPSSGSTIYF	TGTGCCAGCAGCTCTGGCCCGAGCTCTGGAAGCACCATATATTTT
12	TRBV3-1	TRBJ2-7	-	-	CASSRLHDEQYF	TGTGCCAGCAGTCGCCTCCACGACGAGCAGTACTTC
17	TRBV5-4	TRBJ2-3	few	-	CASSLLGDQYSTDTQYF	TGTGCCAGCAGCTTGCTAGGGGACCAATACTCCACAGATACGCAGTATTTT
14	TRBV14	TRBJ2-1	once	TRBD1	CANLPGQLYNEQFF	TGTGCCAACCTGCCGGGACAGCTTTACAATGAGCAGTTCTTC
15	TRBV30	TRBJ1-4	few	-	CAWSDPRGPREKLFF	TGTGCCTGGAGTGACCCTAGGGGACCACGGGAAAAACTGTTTTTT
15	TRBV10-3	TRBJ2-5	-	-	CAISESNLGTETQYF	TGTGCCATCAGTGAGTCGAACCTAGGTACGGAGACCCAGTACTTC
16	TRBV11-2	TRBJ2-1	-	-	CASSLAGRVLDNEQFF	TGTGCCAGCAGCTTAGCGGGAAGGGTGTTAGACAATGAGCAGTTCTTC
12	TRBV27	TRBJ2-1	few	-	CASGAGAYEQFF	TGTGCCAGCGGGGCAGGGGCCTATGAGCAGTTCTTC
15	TRBV28	TRBJ2-1	-	-	CASSISGGYYNEQFF	TGTGCCAGCAGTATTAGCGGAGGCTACTACAATGAGCAGTTCTTC
11	TRBV6-1	TRBJ1-2	-	-	CASSSAYGYTF	TGTGCCAGCAGTTCTGCCTATGGCTACACCTTC
15	TRBV4-2	TRBJ1-3	-	-	CASSRSGQTGNTIYF	TGTGCCAGCAGCAGGTCTGGGCAAACTGGAAACACCATATATTTT
15	TRBV28	TRBJ2-1	-	-	CASSPPFLSYNEQFF	TGTGCCAGCAGTCCACCATTCCTCTCCTACAATGAGCAGTTCTTC
15	TRBV28	TRBJ2-7	few	-	CASSSQGDPSYEQYF	TGTGCCAGCAGTTCACAGGGAGACCCTTCCTACGAGCAGTACTTC
16	TRBV28	TRBJ1-1	-	TRBD1	CASSFSTGGVSPEAFF	TGTGCCAGCAGTTTTTCTACAGGGGGCGTAAGTCCTGAAGCTTTCTTT
15	TRBV30	TRBJ1-5	-	TRBD1	CAWSSGQGSNQPQHF	TGTGCCTGGAGCTCTGGACAGGGTTCCAATCAGCCCCAGCATTTT
12	TRBV6-5	TRBJ2-5	-	TRBD1	CASSSGAGGEYF	TGTGCCAGCAGCAGCGGAGCAGGGGGCGAGTACTTC